The entry below describes one T cell receptor beta chain. Its antigen remains undetermined. Base qualities are not provided; no much larger clone lies one nucleotide away. The time point label, read with the paper, signifies: patch test 2, 6 weeks after DPC sensitization. In the paper's terms, the treatment or condition label means: therapeutic diphenylcyclopropenone sensitization with weekly scalp DPC. At every patch-test visit, the blood draw took place before the patch test was put on. Patients were considered eligible if aged 18 to 70, diagnosed with alopecia and deemed suitable for DPC therapy, and patients were excluded if pregnant. Total RNA was isolated from unfractionated whole blood collected in Tempus Blood RNA tubes. This record belongs to a study of human T cells and chemical hapten exposure (dated by TCRdb to about 2021). The study in broad terms: For sensitization, 2% DPC in acetone was applied to a roughly 2 cm by roughly 2 cm area of upper inner arm skin. Patients additionally received weekly therapeutic DPC doses to the scalp throughout the approximately 24-week study period. The study tracked peripheral blood TCR repertoire changes in vivo during primary and secondary sensitization to the hapten diphenylcyclopropenone (DPC) in alopecia patients. Alopecia areata with under or over 50% scalp involvement, alopecia totalis and alopecia universalis were represented in the patient cohort, which was mostly female. Patch tests used Finn chambers with 0.01% DPC on the upper back, scored after 6 days by International Contact Dermatitis Research Group standards. Blood for TCR sequencing was provided by twenty-nine alopecia patients at one to four time points (pre-sensitization, 2, 6 and 24 weeks). Blood samples were taken from patients before sensitization (week 0) and at 2, 6 and about 24 weeks after DPC sensitization. Libraries were pooled for sequencing, and variation in per-sample TCR yields was attributed mainly to small differences in library volumes within the pool.

Including cysteine and phenylalanine, the CDR3 has 13 amino acids. Only the CDR3 part of the read is kept: 39 bases, read in frame from the first base. CDR1 and CDR2, looked up from the germline V gene, are MNHEY and SVGAGI. Trimming costs V 6 bases and J 1 base, and their ends lie 9 bases apart. Library preparation used RACE. TCRdb names NextSeq 500 as the instrument used. During library preparation, unique molecular identifiers were attached to individual cDNA molecules so that TCRs could be counted in a quantitative, reproducible way. Both TCR alpha and TCR beta chains were sequenced from each blood RNA sample. In the authors' own workflow: A median of about 87,000 TCRs per sample was observed, with a range of 23,224 to 690,600. V, J and CDR3 annotation of the TCR reads was carried out using the Decombinator software suite. To make PS versus PT1 abundance plots, every sample was subsampled to the same number of TCRs (28,000). Expanded TCRs were defined as absent before sensitization and observed at least eight times at the 2-week time point. TCRdb trimmed public reads at Q25 via fastp, called clones via MiXCR and kept in-frame beta chains. Identical CDR3 protein sequences are pooled into one entry, listed with their most common genes and DNA. For this entry, the V and J calls and clone size follow TCRdb and not the study's own pipeline. For this sample the table gives approximately 68,000 distinct CDR3 sequences, of which 6.5% to 10% were detected only once. Of the sample, approximately 3.4% is held by the ten largest clones.

Results and caveats for the whole study, not just this receptor: A positive correlation was found between the number of PT1 expanded TCRs and patch test score, with significance reached at thresholds 8, 16 and 32 but not 4. Alopecia, a presumed autoimmune disease, was present in all patients, so the immune response of the patients might differ from that of healthy individuals. After repeated subsampling, the strength of the expansion versus patch-test correlation and the threshold at which it became significant changed. Compared with pre-sensitization or healthy control sets, expanded TCRs formed significantly more large CDR3 similarity clusters, which is consistent with antigen-driven responses. DPC sensitization did not change the number of TCRs with a frequency above 1 in 1000, and there was no evidence of changes in global repertoire structure.

The specimen was whole blood, collected in connection with sensitization to the hapten diphenylcyclopropenone (DPC). The chain uses TRBV6-5 and TRBJ1-1, with the D gene uncertain. The TCR was taken from a woman between 50 and 59 years old with alopecia areata. Some clones in this sample may be carry-over from other donors' samples. The nucleotide sequence reads TGTGCCAGCAGCCGTACATGGAACACTGAAGCTTTCTTT. This yields the protein CASSRTWNTEAFF.